This entry features one T cell receptor beta chain sequence. This sample stems from a study of blood T cell repertoires in COVID-19. Across the study: Whether acute or convalescent, the COVID-19 samples came from the United States, Italy and Spain. The analysed material was cDNA or gDNA that came from T cells, B-cell-depleted T cells, or PBMCs.

Original methodology: Nucleated cell counts were estimated from reference gene primer amplification. TCRdb's table, derived via immunoSEQ multiplex PCR, lists solely in-frame clones and lacks some. D and trimming come from the DNA, and the V and J calls and clone size come from that table. The profile covers some 88,000 clones, with 86% appearing a single time and more than 7% taken by the ten largest. The CDR3 has 17 residues. V lost 5 bases to trimming and J lost 4 bases; unmatched junction nucleotides: 7. Germline CDR1 is LNHDA and CDR2 is SQIVND (reference sequence). This receptor was obtained from a man aged 60 to 69 with acute or convalescent COVID-19. The sequencing sample was made of peripheral blood. The J gene is TRBJ2-1, the V gene TRBV19; 14 bases line up with TRBD2. The CDR3 sequence: CASSPWTSGGLYNEQFF. CDR3 coding DNA: TGTGCCAGTAGTCCGTGGACTAGCGGGGGGTTGTACAATGAGCAGTTCTTC.